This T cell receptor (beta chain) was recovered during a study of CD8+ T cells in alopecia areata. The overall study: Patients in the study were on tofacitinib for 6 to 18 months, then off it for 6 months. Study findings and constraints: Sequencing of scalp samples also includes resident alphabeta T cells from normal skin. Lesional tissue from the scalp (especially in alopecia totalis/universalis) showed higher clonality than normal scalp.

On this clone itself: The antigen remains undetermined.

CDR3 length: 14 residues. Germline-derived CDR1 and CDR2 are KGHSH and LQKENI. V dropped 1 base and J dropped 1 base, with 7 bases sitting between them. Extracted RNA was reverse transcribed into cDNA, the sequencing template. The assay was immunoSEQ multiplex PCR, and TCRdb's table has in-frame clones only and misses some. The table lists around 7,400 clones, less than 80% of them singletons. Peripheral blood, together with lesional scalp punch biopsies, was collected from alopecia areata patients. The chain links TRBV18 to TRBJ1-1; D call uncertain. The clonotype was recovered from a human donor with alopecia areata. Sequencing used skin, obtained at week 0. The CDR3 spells CASSPLQPNTEAFF. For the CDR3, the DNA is TGTGCCAGCTCACCACTTCAGCCGAACACTGAAGCTTTCTTT.